The present entry profiles one T cell receptor (beta chain) with its context. Its antigen remains unidentified. The sample originates from a study of cytomegalovirus exposure and HLA in healthy donors. Study conclusions and caveats: By HLA locus, TCR association rates varied in a later analysis, with DRB1 showing the most and HLA-C the fewest. A few chains linked to CMV were shown in vitro to be specific for CMV antigens.

Trimming stripped 3 bases from V and 3 bases from J, with 21 bases between. The CDR3 spans 16 residues. Germline V gene lookup returns CDR1 GTSNPN and CDR2 SVGIG (reference sequence). Use of 60 Vbeta and 13 Jbeta primers characterized the PCR. Data came from immunoSEQ multiplex PCR; TCRdb stores just in-frame clones and leaves some out. The data show more than 110,000 clones, around three quarters seen once. This TCR came from a man aged 35 to 55 in good health and CMV-seropositive. Source material: PBMCs. The chain recombines TRBV30 with TRBJ2-7; a possible D gene is TRBD2 (6 bases). CDR3 sequence reads: CAWSLGLRPGGYEQYF. As DNA, the CDR3 is TGTGCCTGGAGCCTTGGGTTGCGTCCCGGGGGCTACGAGCAGTACTTC.